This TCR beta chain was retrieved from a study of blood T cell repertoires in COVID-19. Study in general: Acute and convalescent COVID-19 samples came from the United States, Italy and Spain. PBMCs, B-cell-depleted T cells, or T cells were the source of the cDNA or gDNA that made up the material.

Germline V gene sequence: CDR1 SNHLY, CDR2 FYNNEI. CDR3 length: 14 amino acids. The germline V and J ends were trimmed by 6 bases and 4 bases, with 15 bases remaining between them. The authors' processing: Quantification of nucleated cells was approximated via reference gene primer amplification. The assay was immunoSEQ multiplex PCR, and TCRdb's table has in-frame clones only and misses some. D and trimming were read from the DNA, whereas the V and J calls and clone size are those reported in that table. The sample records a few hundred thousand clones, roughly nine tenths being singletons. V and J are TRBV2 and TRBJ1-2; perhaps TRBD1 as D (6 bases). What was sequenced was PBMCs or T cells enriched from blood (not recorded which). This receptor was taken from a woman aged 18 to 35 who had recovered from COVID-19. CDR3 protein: CASSVQGILYGYTF. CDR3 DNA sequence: TGTGCCAGCAGCGTGCAGGGGATTCTCTATGGCTACACCTTC.